This TCR beta chain derives from a study of cytomegalovirus exposure and HLA in healthy donors. The CDR3 is 14 residues long. Per the germline V gene, CDR1 is KGHSH and CDR2 is LQKENI. V lost 2 bases to trimming and J lost 6 bases, with 14 bases between them. Whole-study results and caveats: Trimming of TCR beta V- and J-genes showed a link, identified in a later analysis, to a missense DCLRE1C variant. Some TCR beta chains (roughly 160 of them) were listed as cytomegalovirus-associated.

The PCR used 60 Vbeta and 13 Jbeta primers. The protocol was immunoSEQ multiplex PCR, while the TCRdb copy is restricted to in-frame clones and leaves out a portion. The sample consists of 150,000 to 200,000 clones, less than 90% of them appearing once. On this clone itself: Its matching antigen is unknown.

This receptor was obtained from a young man in good health and CMV-seronegative. The specimen was PBMCs. This chain links TRBV18 with TRBJ2-7; possibly TRBD2 for D (6 bases). The CDR3 nucleotides are TGTGCCAGCTCACCAATAGACTACGGGGGCGAGCAGTACTTC. This encodes CASSPIDYGGEQYF.